The rows below give T cell receptor beta chains drawn from one sample of a study of T cells in localized non-small cell lung cancer. Generated by immunoSEQ multiplex PCR, the TCRdb table keeps only in-frame clones and is missing some. Among approximately 15,000 clones, around 85% were seen once, and the ten largest hold roughly a quarter. This sample comprised peripheral blood, obtained before any cancer treatment. All receptors come from a female donor of 60 years or more with stage I squamous cell lung carcinoma. The CDR3 runs from the conserved cysteine through the conserved F or W. Fields, in order: CDR3 DNA, CDR3 protein, J gene, D gene, V gene. A D gene is named only where the DNA matches it firmly.

DNA: TGTGCCAGTACAGGACCCTCCTACGAGCAGTACTTC; CDR3: CASTGPSYEQYF; J: TRBJ2-7; D: .; V: TRBV28
DNA: TGTGCCAGCAGCTTCGGGTCTAGACTAGCGGGAGGGGAGACCCAGTACTTC; CDR3: CASSFGSRLAGGETQYF; J: TRBJ2-5; D: TRBD2; V: TRBV5-8
DNA: TGTGCCACCAGCCAGGGACAGGCGACGGTAGAGACCCAGTACTTC; CDR3: CATSQGQATVETQYF; J: TRBJ2-5; D: TRBD1; V: TRBV15
DNA: TGTGCCAGTCAGTTTCCCGGGAGGGGGGTGACCCCCCAGCATTTT; CDR3: CASQFPGRGVTPQHF; J: TRBJ1-5; D: .; V: TRBV6-5
DNA: TGTGCCAGCAGTGAGTTACAGGACACCGGGGAGCTGTTTTTT; CDR3: CASSELQDTGELFF; J: TRBJ2-2; D: .; V: TRBV6-4
DNA: TGTGCCAGTGGATGGGGGGGAACCGGGGAGCTGTTTTTT; CDR3: CASGWGGTGELFF; J: TRBJ2-2; D: TRBD2; V: TRBV6-5
DNA: TGTGCCAGCAGCTTGGGGCGGGAGGGGGGCACAGATACGCAGTATTTT; CDR3: CASSLGREGGTDTQYF; J: TRBJ2-3; D: TRBD2; V: TRBV5-6
DNA: TGTGCCAGCAGCTCGACAGGGAAGAATCAGCCCCAGCATTTT; CDR3: CASSSTGKNQPQHF; J: TRBJ1-5; D: TRBD1; V: TRBV5-6
DNA: TGCGCCAGCAGGTCCCAAGAGACCCAGTACTTC; CDR3: CASRSQETQYF; J: TRBJ2-5; D: .; V: TRBV5-1
DNA: TGTGCCAGCAGCGTCCTTCCGGGGGGAAAGAACACTGAAGCTTTCTTT; CDR3: CASSVLPGGKNTEAFF; J: TRBJ1-1; D: .; V: TRBV9
DNA: TGTGCCAGTGAGGACCAGACAGGGGGCGATACGCAGTATTTT; CDR3: CASEDQTGGDTQYF; J: TRBJ2-3; D: TRBD1; V: TRBV28
DNA: TGTGCCAGCAGCGTAGACGGCACCTCTTACAATGAGCAGTTCTTC; CDR3: CASSVDGTSYNEQFF; J: TRBJ2-1; D: .; V: TRBV9
DNA: TGTGCCAGCAGCTTAGGGCAGGGCAGCACCGGGGAGCTGTTTTTT; CDR3: CASSLGQGSTGELFF; J: TRBJ2-2; D: .; V: TRBV7-2
DNA: TGCGCCAGCAGCCAAGAATCTTTGGGGGAGGGAGAGACCCAGTACTTC; CDR3: CASSQESLGEGETQYF; J: TRBJ2-5; D: TRBD2; V: TRBV4-3
DNA: TGTGCCAGCAGCTTGGTGCAGGGGACAGAGACCCAGTACTTC; CDR3: CASSLVQGTETQYF; J: TRBJ2-5; D: .; V: TRBV5-6
DNA: TGTGCCAGCAGCTTAGTCTTCCTTTCGAACACCGGGGAGCTGTTTTTT; CDR3: CASSLVFLSNTGELFF; J: TRBJ2-2; D: .; V: TRBV13